Each of the 7 T cell receptor beta chains below was sequenced from the same sample in a study of regulatory T cells in long-lasting Graves disease. Indicated time point: newly diagnosed GD, antithyroid drugs for less than 3 months. PBMC-derived RNA was used for the TCR library. HTBI primers from iRepertoire and Arm-PCR of CDR3 regions yielded the TCR beta libraries. One entry per CDR3 protein, called by TCRdb with MiXCR from the multiplex PCR reads. The profile shows some 500,000 distinct CDR3 sequences, more than 15% of them singletons. The same sample was also studied in work on T cells in Graves' hyperthyroidism and ophthalmopathy.

The sequences come from peripheral blood mononuclear cells (PBMCs), collected at new diagnosis, from a patient treated with antithyroid drugs. The receptor set was obtained from a woman aged 35 to 60 with Graves disease.

The chain is built from TRBV7-9 and TRBJ2-7, with D tentatively TRBD1 or TRBD2 (5 bases each). V shed 6 bases and J shed 0 bases, with 15 bases lying between them. Germline assignment: CDR1 SEHNR and CDR2 FQNEAQ (reference sequence). The CDR3 is 15 amino acids. The CDR3 sequence: CASRDTGTGSYEQYF. DNA for the CDR3: TGTGCCAGCAGGGATACCGGGACGGGCTCCTACGAGCAGTACTTC.

This clonotype turned up a few times. The chain links TRBV7-9 to TRBJ1-2; D not resolved. The germline V gene encodes CDR1 SEHNR and CDR2 FQNEAQ (reference sequence). Trimming took 1 base from V and 6 from J, leaving 6 bases between them. This CDR3 has 12 amino acids. The CDR3 nucleotides read TGTGCCAGCAGCTTAGAGTTTCATGGCTACACCTTC. Translating it yields CASSLEFHGYTF.

This clonotype was detected ten times or more. The chain carries TRBV13 and TRBJ1-6; TRBD1 is a possible D gene (6 bases). The germline gives CDR1 PRHDT, CDR2 FYEKMQ (reference sequence). V was shortened by 4 bases and J by 7 bases, with 17 bases between the two germline ends. There are 16 residues in the CDR3. CDR3 amino acids: CASSSVAGGGNSPLHF. CDR3 bases: TGTGCCAGCAGCTCCGTCGCGGGGGGCGGAAATTCACCCCTCCACTTT.

This clonotype showed up many times. The rearrangement links TRBV18 to TRBJ1-1; TRBD1 agrees at 8 bases. Germline trimming cut 8 bases from V and 3 bases from J; bases unmatched to any gene: 5. Germline assignment: CDR1 KGHSH and CDR2 LQKENI. This CDR3 comprises 13 residues. CDR3 region: CASGQTGDTEAFF. The CDR3 nucleotides read TGTGCCAGCGGCCAGACAGGGGACACTGAAGCTTTCTTT.

The sample holds many counts of this clonotype. The V and J genes are TRBV20-1 and TRBJ1-1; TRBD1 aligns across 8 bases. The ends lost 2 bases at V and 5 bases at J; junction bases unmatched: 7. CDR1 and CDR2 (germline): DFQATT, SNEGSKA (reference sequence). This CDR3 is 14 amino acids long. The CDR3 DNA sequence: TGCAGTGCTAGAAGCGACAGGGGATGGACTGAAGCTTTCTTT. Its protein product is CSARSDRGWTEAFF.

The chain's CDR3 is CATNSGPGNEQFF. The CDR3 coding sequence is TGTGCCACCAACAGCGGTCCGGGCAATGAGCAGTTCTTC. This chain uses TRBV24-1 with TRBJ2-1, with a weak D call TRBD2 (5 bases). The CDR3 totals 13 residues. The germline CDR1 and CDR2 sequences are KGHDR and SFDVKD. V lost 8 bases, J lost 6 bases, and 13 bases lay in between.

A word on this clonotype: An end of the junction does not agree with germline; a read error may underlie this. J is TRBJ2-3 and V is TRBV12-5; D ambiguous. The CDR3 length is 12 residues. From germline, CDR1 is LGHNT and CDR2 FRNRAP. The CDR3 loop is CASGLVLDTQCF. DNA of the CDR3: TGTGCTAGTGGTTTGGTACTGGATACGCAGTGTTTT.